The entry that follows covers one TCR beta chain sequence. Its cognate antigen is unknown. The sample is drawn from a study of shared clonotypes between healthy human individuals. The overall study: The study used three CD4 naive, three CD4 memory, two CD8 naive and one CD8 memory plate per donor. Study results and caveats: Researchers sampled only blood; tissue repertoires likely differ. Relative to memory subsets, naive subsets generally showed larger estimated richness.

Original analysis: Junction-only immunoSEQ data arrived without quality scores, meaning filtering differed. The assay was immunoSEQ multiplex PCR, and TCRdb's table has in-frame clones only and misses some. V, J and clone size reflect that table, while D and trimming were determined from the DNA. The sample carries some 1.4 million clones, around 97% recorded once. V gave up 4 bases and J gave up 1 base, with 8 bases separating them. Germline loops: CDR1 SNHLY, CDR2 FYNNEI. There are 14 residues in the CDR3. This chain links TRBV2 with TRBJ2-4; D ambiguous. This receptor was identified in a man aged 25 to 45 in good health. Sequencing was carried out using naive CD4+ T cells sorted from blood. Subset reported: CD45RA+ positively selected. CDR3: CASSGQVAKNIQYF. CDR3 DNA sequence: TGTGCCAGCAGTGGGCAGGTCGCCAAAAACATTCAGTACTTC.